A selection of T cell receptor beta chains follows, all from one sample in a study of shared clonotypes between healthy human individuals. The assay was immunoSEQ multiplex PCR, and TCRdb's table has in-frame clones only and misses some. The sample records approximately 340,000 clones, about 74% being singletons. The sample taken for sequencing was memory CD4+ T cells sorted from blood. The receptors here all came from a man aged 30 to 39 in good health. Each CDR3 is given without its conserved first and last residue.

cdr3_aa cdr3_length v_call
SVELTENQPQH 11 TRBV29-1
ASSPRLESAGELF 13 TRBV5-4
ASSLQIQETQY 11 TRBV7-6
ASSGTTQETQY 11 TRBV2
ASRRSKSQSRANVLT 15 TRBV5-6
ASSDGGMNEQF 11 TRBV10-1
ASSITGRYQPQH 12 TRBV19
AWRGIGNENEKLF 13 TRBV30
ASSGQPLTDTQY 12 TRBV2
ASSPPWGPAMSSYNEQF 17 TRBV7-6
ASSPRDITDTQY 12 TRBV5-1
ASSWGQTDNQPQH 13 TRBV7-2
ASSLEDNSEKLF 12 TRBV5-1
ASSLVSEQF 9 TRBV5-4
ASSPAGGAGALTGELF 16 TRBV18
ASSLSLQQSYEQY 13 TRBV27
ASSKRELGDTQY 12 TRBV2
ASSLAFEETQY 11 TRBV5-4
ASSLTGTPVSGANVLT 16 TRBV27
ASSILPMTGMGSGANVLT 18 TRBV19
ASSLGFSGHEQY 12 TRBV28
SVALSTDTQY 10 TRBV29-1
ASSLDIYEQY 10 TRBV5-5
ASSLFRDRVLGREKLF 16 TRBV27
RGLGGNEQY 9 TRBV20-1
ASSRDRGKSMY 11 TRBV14
ASSPAPGLAVKSSYEQY 17 TRBV18
ASNPPWETQY 10 TRBV28